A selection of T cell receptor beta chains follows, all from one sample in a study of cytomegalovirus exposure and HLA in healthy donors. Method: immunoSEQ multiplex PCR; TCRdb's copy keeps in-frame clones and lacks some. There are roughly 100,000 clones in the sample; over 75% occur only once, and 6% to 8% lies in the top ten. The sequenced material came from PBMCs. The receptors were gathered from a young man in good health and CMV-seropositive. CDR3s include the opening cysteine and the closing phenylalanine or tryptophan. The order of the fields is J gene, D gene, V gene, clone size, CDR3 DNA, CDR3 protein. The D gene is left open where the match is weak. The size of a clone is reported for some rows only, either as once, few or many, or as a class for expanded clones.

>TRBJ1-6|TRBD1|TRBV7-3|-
TGTGCCAGCAGCGCCAGGGACAGTAATTCACCCCTCCACTTT
CASSARDSNSPLHF
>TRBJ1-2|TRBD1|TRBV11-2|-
TGTGCCAGCAGCTTGAACAGGGGGAATGGCTACACCTTC
CASSLNRGNGYTF
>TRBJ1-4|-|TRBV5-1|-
TGCGCCAGCAGCGGGCAGGGTGCGTCTAATGAAAAACTGTTTTTT
CASSGQGASNEKLFF
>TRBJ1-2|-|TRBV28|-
TGTGCCAGCAGTTTATTCCTCTTGACAGATGACCGCCTATATGGCTATGGCTACACCTTC
CASSLFLLTDDRLYGYGYTF
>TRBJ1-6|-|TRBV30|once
TGTGCCTGGAGTGCCGGGGGTTCCTATAATTCACCCCTCCACTTT
CAWSAGGSYNSPLHF
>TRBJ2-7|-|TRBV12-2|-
TGTGCAAGTCGCTTCAGTACCAGGGGATCAACCTACGAGCAGTACTTC
CASRFSTRGSTYEQYF
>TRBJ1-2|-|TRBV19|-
TGTGCCAGTACCACTGGGGGACACCGAAACTATGGCTACACCTTC
CASTTGGHRNYGYTF
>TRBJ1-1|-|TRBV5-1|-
TGCGCCAGCAGCTTGGTAACAGCCCTTGGGACTGAAGCTTTCTTT
CASSLVTALGTEAFF
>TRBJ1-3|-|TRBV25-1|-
TGTGCCAGCAGTGAATTGACAGGCTCTGGAAACACCATATATTTT
CASSELTGSGNTIYF
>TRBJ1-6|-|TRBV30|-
TGTGCCTGGAGTGTACGGGGGGGCCCGAATTCACCCCTCCACTTT
CAWSVRGGPNSPLHF
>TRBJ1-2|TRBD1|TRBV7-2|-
TGTGCCAGCAGCTTAGTTGGGACAGGGGGAGGCTACACCTTC
CASSLVGTGGGYTF
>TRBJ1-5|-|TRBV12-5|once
TGTGCTAGTGGTTTGGTACTGGATCAGCCCCAGCATTTT
CASGLVLDQPQHF
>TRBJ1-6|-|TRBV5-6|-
TGTGCCAGCAGCTTGGCTTTAGACAGCACCCTCCACTTT
CASSLALDSTLHF
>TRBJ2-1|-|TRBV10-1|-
TGCGCCAGCAGTGAGTCCGGAGATCCTCTATGGAAGAATGAGCAGTTCTTC
CASSESGDPLWKNEQFF
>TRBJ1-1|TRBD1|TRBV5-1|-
TGCGCCAGCAGCTTGGCCCCGGGACAGATGAACACTGAAGCTTTCTTT
CASSLAPGQMNTEAFF
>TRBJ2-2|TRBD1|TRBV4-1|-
TGCGCCAGCAGCCGAACCGGGACAGAGAACACCGGGGAGCTGTTTTTT
CASSRTGTENTGELFF
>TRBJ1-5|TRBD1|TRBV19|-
TGTGCCAGTAGTATCTCTACAGGGGCTGCGGGCCAGCCCCAGCATTTT
CASSISTGAAGQPQHF
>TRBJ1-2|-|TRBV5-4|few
TGTGCCAGCAGCGTACAGGGCAGAACTAACTATGGCTACACCTTC
CASSVQGRTNYGYTF
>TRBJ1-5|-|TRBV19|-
TGTGCCAGTAGTATTTCCAACCCAGGGTCCCATCAGCCCCAGCATTTT
CASSISNPGSHQPQHF
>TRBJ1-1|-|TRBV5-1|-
TGCGCCAGCAGCTTGGAAGCCGGGGTGAACACTGAAGCTTTCTTT
CASSLEAGVNTEAFF
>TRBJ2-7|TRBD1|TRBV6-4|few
TGTGCCAGCAGTGACTCGATTGGGACAGGGCCTCGAGAGCAGTACTTC
CASSDSIGTGPREQYF
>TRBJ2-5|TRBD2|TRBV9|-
TGTGCCAGCAGCGTAGACGGGGGCGGGGGGGCTCAAGAGACCCAGTACTTC
CASSVDGGGGAQETQYF
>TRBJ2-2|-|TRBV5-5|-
TGTGCCAGCACCCCCTGGACAGTCTCTATAGCCGGGGAGCTGTTTTTT
CASTPWTVSIAGELFF
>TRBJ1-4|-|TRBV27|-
TGTGCCAGCAGTTGGGACTATAACGACAAAAATGAAAAACTGTTTTTT
CASSWDYNDKNEKLFF
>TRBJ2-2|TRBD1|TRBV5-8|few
TGTGCCAGCAGCTGGGCGTCAGGGGGCGCAAACACCGGGGAGCTGTTTTTT
CASSWASGGANTGELFF
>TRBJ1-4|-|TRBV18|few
TGTGCCAGCTCACCAGGGGGCGGGCGAACAACTAATGAAAAACTGTTTTTT
CASSPGGGRTTNEKLFF
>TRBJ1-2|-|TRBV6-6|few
TGTGCCAGCAGTTACTCGACGGACAGCTATGGCTACACCTTC
CASSYSTDSYGYTF
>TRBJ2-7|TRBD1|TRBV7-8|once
TGTGCCAGCAGTTCGTCCCCCCGGGGACAGGGGTCTTACGAGCAGTACTTC
CASSSSPRGQGSYEQYF
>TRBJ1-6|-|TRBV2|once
TGTGCCAGCACCTACGGGGGGAAAGGTCCACCCCTCCACTTT
CASTYGGKGPPLHF
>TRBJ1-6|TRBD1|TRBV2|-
TGTGCCAGCGGGCACAGGGGGTCTAATAATTCACCCCTCCACTTT
CASGHRGSNNSPLHF
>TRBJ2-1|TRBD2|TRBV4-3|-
TGCGCCAGCAGCCAAGAAGGGGTGGGAGCGGGGGCGCAAAGGCAGTTCTTC
CASSQEGVGAGAQRQFF
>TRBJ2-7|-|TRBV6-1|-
TGTGCCAGCGGCCGGGCGGGGACCTACGAGCAGTACTTC
CASGRAGTYEQYF
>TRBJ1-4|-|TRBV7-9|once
TGTGCCAGCAGCTTAGGCGGGGCAGGTGAAAAACTGTTTTTT
CASSLGGAGEKLFF
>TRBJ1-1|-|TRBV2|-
TGTGCCAGCCGCACCGACACCCTGGGCACTGAAGCTTTCTTT
CASRTDTLGTEAFF
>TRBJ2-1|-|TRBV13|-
TGTGCCAGCACCGCCCCGCCTCGGGGCTCCTACAATGAGCAGTTCTTC
CASTAPPRGSYNEQFF
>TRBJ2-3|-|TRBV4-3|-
TGCGCCAGCAGCTCCGGGGTCCTAGCCGACTCTACAGATACGCAGTATTTT
CASSSGVLADSTDTQYF
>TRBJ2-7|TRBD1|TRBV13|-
TGTGCCAGCAGCTCGCCGGGACAGGGGAACTCCTACGGGCAGTACTTC
CASSSPGQGNSYGQYF
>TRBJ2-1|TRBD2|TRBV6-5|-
TGTGCCAGCAGTGCCTGGAGCGGGGGGTACAATGAGCAGTTCTTC
CASSAWSGGYNEQFF
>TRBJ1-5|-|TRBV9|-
TGTGCCAGCAGCGTAGACGGGGACTATCAGCCCCAGCATTTT
CASSVDGDYQPQHF
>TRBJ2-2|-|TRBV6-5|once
TGTGCCAGCAGACCAGGGTACGCCGGGGAGCTGTTTTTT
CASRPGYAGELFF
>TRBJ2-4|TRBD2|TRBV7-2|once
TGTGCCAGCAGCTCAGCGGGGGGGCTCACAGCCAAAAACATTCAGTACTTC
CASSSAGGLTAKNIQYF
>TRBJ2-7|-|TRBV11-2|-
TGTGCCAGCAGTCTCTCGTTCTACGAGCAGTACTTC
CASSLSFYEQYF
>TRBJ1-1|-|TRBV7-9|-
TGTGCCAGCAGCTTACAAAACACTGAAGCTTTCTTT
CASSLQNTEAFF
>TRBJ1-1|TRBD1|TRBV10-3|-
TGTGCCATCAGTGAGTACGGACAGGGGGCTTACACTGAAGCTTTCTTT
CAISEYGQGAYTEAFF
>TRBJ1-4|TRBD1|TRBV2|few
TGTGCCAGCAGTAGGACAGGGAATGAAAAACTGTTTTTT
CASSRTGNEKLFF
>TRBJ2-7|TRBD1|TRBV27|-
TGTGCCAGCAGCCAAGGGACAGGGGAAACTTACGAGCAGTACTTC
CASSQGTGETYEQYF
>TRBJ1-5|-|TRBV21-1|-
TGTGCCAGCAGCAGAGGACTGGGACAGGTCAATCAGCCCCAGCATTTT
CASSRGLGQVNQPQHF
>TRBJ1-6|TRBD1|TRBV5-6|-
TGTGCCAGCAGCCGGGACAGGGGTTCACCCCTCCACTTT
CASSRDRGSPLHF
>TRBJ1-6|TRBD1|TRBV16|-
TGTGCCAGCAACCCAGGGGACAGGGGTAATTCACCCCTCCACTTT
CASNPGDRGNSPLHF
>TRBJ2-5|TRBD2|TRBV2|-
TGTGCCAGCAGCCGAGATCGACTAGCGGGGGGCCTAGAGACCCAGTACTTC
CASSRDRLAGGLETQYF
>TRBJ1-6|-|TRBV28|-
TGTGCCATCCAGGGGAGCTCCTATAATTCACCCCTCCACTTT
CAIQGSSYNSPLHF
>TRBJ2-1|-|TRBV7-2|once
TGTGCCAGCAGCTTAGGGTCAGGGGACATAGGGAATGAGCAGTTCTTC
CASSLGSGDIGNEQFF
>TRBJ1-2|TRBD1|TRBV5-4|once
TGTGCCAGCAGCCCCCCGACAGGGATAAACTATGGCTACACCTTC
CASSPPTGINYGYTF